This T cell receptor (beta chain) is drawn from a study of blood T cell repertoires in COVID-19. Across the study: Sites across the United States, Italy and Spain contributed samples from acute and convalescent COVID-19. T cells, B-cell-depleted T cells, or PBMCs supplied cDNA or gDNA.

Original data processing: Nucleated cell number was recorded as an estimate derived from reference gene primer amplification. Assay: immunoSEQ multiplex PCR; the TCRdb copy retains only in-frame clones and omits some. V, J and clone size reflect that table, while D and trimming were determined from the DNA. This sample has approximately 100,000 clones, with around four fifths found just once. Germline values: CDR1 LGHDT, CDR2 YNNKEL (reference sequence). V lost 1 base to trimming and J lost 1 base, with 7 bases between them. The CDR3 is made up of 14 amino acids. The sequenced sample was peripheral blood. The chain employs TRBV3-1 (or the pseudogene TRBV3-2) and TRBJ1-1, with a weak D call TRBD1 (6 bases). This receptor was obtained from a man aged 65 to 85 with acute or convalescent COVID-19. In DNA form, the CDR3 reads TGTGCCAGCAGCCAAGGGACAGCGAACACTGAAGCTTTCTTT. Its protein is CASSQGTANTEAFF.